These 29 T cell receptor beta chains came from one sample sequenced in a study of CD8+ T cells in alopecia areata. RNA extraction was followed by reverse transcription into cDNA, which acted as the sequencing template. TCRdb keeps only in-frame clones here, not all; method: immunoSEQ multiplex PCR. Of some 180,000 clones in the sample, about 47% were seen once. Treatment given: oral pan-JAK inhibitor, 5-10 mg twice daily. Sequencing was performed on CD8+ T cells sorted from blood, taken around week 54, from a patient treated with tofacitinib. These receptor sequences come from a human donor with alopecia areata.

The chain uses TRBV27 and TRBJ1-5; TRBD1 agrees at 11 bases. There are 14 residues in the CDR3. Germline V CDR1 and CDR2: MNHEY, SMNVEV (reference sequence). Losses at the gene ends were 5 bases for V and 5 bases for J; bases not matched to a gene: 2. The CDR3 nucleotides are TGTGCCAGCAGTGAGGGACAGGGGGATCAGCCCCAGCATTTT. This gives the protein CASSEGQGDQPQHF.

The V and J genes are TRBV25-1 and TRBJ2-5; D gene unclear. The CDR3 is 16 amino acids. The V gene's germline CDR1 is MGHDK and CDR2 SYGVNS. V lost 6 bases to trimming and J lost 3 bases, with 20 bases between them. CDR3 in DNA: TGTGCCAGCAGCCCCACCCTTTGGGGAACTAAAGAGACCCAGTACTTC. The encoded protein is CASSPTLWGTKETQYF.

This sequence joins TRBV7-8 and TRBJ1-1; the D is unclear. This CDR3 region has 13 residues. Germline assignment: CDR1 SGHVS and CDR2 FQNEAQ. The V end was cut by 2 bases, the J end by 1 base, with 5 bases between. Here the CDR3 reads CASSLMGNTEAFF. The CDR3 bases are TGTGCCAGCAGCTTAATGGGGAACACTGAAGCTTTCTTT. The entire variable domain, with the rest obtained from reference TRBV7-8 and TRBJ1-1, is as follows: GAGVSQSPRYKVAKRGQDVALRCDPISGHVSLFWYQQALGQGPEFLTYFQNEAQLDKSGLPSDRFFAERPEGSVSTLKIQRTQQEDSAVYLCASSLMGNTEAFFGQGTRLTVV.

The sample holds a few counts of this clone. The chain recombines TRBV7-9 with TRBJ1-1; D ambiguous. The CDR3 has 12 residues. Germline loops: CDR1 SEHNR, CDR2 FQNEAQ (reference sequence). Trimming stripped 5 bases from V and 4 bases from J, with 8 bases between. The CDR3 coding sequence is TGTGCCAGCAGCCCCGGGGTCACTGAAGCTTTCTTT. This gives the protein CASSPGVTEAFF.

This chain connects TRBV5-4 to TRBJ2-3, with 7 bases aligning to TRBD2. CDR3 length: 13 amino acids. Germline V CDR1 and CDR2: SGHNT, YYREEE (reference sequence). The V and J ends lost 10 bases and 2 bases, in that order; junction bases with no gene match: 7. CDR3 amino acids: CAGRGEITDTQYF. CDR3 coding DNA: TGTGCCGGTCGGGGGGAGATCACAGATACGCAGTATTTT.

This clone has only a few counts. The rearrangement joins TRBV27 to TRBJ2-7; 7 bases are a match to TRBD1. In germline, CDR1 is MNHEY, CDR2 SMNVEV (reference sequence). The length of the CDR3 is 14 residues. V dropped 6 bases and J dropped 4; count of bases not matched to a gene: 9. CDR3 loop: CASRPRDRPYEQYF. The DNA of the CDR3 is TGTGCCAGCAGGCCCCGGGACAGACCTTACGAGCAGTACTTC.

As regards this clone: Other DNA sequences from this sample encode an identical CDR3 as well. This chain uses TRBV2 with TRBJ1-5; D is uncertain. Trimming cost V 1 base and J 2 bases, with 6 bases left between them. Germline V lookup: CDR1 SNHLY, CDR2 FYNNEI. The CDR3 runs to 14 residues. The DNA of the CDR3 is TGTGCCAGCAGTGAAGACGGGGGCAATCAGCCCCAGCATTTT. Translation: CASSEDGGNQPQHF.

The V gene is TRBV29-1, the J gene TRBJ1-3, with TRBD1 as a possible D gene (6 bases). Germline CDR1 reads SQVTM; CDR2 reads ANQGSEA. CDR3 length equals 12 residues. V dropped 4 bases and J dropped 7 bases, with 11 bases sitting between them. As DNA, the CDR3 is TGCAGCGTTGCCCACAGGGAGAACACCATATATTTT. It yields the protein CSVAHRENTIYF.

J is TRBJ2-5 and V is TRBV2; D is possibly TRBD1 (6 bases). The CDR3 is 15 residues long. Per germline, CDR1 SNHLY and CDR2 FYNNEI. V shed 3 bases and J shed 9 bases, with 20 bases lying between them. The CDR3 sequence is CASSENRVFELAQYF. The DNA for the CDR3 is TGTGCCAGCAGTGAGAACAGGGTGTTTGAACTGGCCCAGTACTTC.

The genes are TRBV4-1 and TRBJ1-6; no firm D call. Per the germline V gene, CDR1 is MGHRA and CDR2 is YSYEKL. The CDR3 consists of 13 residues. The ends were cut back, 0 bases at V and 13 bases at J, with 10 bases in the middle. The CDR3 DNA follows: TGCGCCAGCAGCCAAGACCCTCAGATGCCCCTCCACTTT. This sequence encodes CASSQDPQMPLHF.

The J gene is TRBJ2-5, the V gene TRBV7-9; D is tentatively TRBD1 or TRBD2 (5 bases each). CDR1 SEHNR and CDR2 FQNEAQ come from the germline V gene (reference sequence). The ends were cut back, 5 bases at V and 4 bases at J, with 23 bases in the middle. This CDR3 comprises 17 residues. The CDR3 loop reads CASSPGTEGSMAETQYF. For the CDR3, the DNA is TGTGCCAGCAGCCCAGGGACCGAGGGTTCGATGGCAGAGACCCAGTACTTC.

The chain is built from TRBV29-1 and TRBJ2-5; D unclear. The V and J ends lost 3 bases and 13 bases respectively, with 18 bases between them. This CDR3 region has 12 residues. Germline V gene data show CDR1 as SQVTM and CDR2 as ANQGSEA. This chain's CDR3 is CSVDHPDEPMYF. Here the CDR3 DNA reads TGCAGCGTTGACCACCCCGACGAGCCTATGTACTTC. The whole variable domain, remainder taken from reference TRBV29-1 and TRBJ2-5, is SAVISQKPSRDICQRGTSLTIQCQVDSQVTMMFWYRQQPGQSLTLIATANQGSEATYESGFVIDKFPISRPNLTFSTLTVSNMSPEDSSIYLCSVDHPDEPMYFGPGTRLLVL.

This clone was seen just once. The chain carries TRBV6-4 and TRBJ2-7; 7 bases map to TRBD2. After removal of 4 bases from V and 2 bases from J, the junction contained 5 bases not matched to a gene. This CDR3 has 14 residues. CDR1 is MRHNA and CDR2 is SNTAGT in the germline V gene. In nucleotides, the CDR3 is TGTGCCAGCAGTGGGGAGGGAAGCGCCTACGAGCAGTACTTC. Translated, it gives CASSGEGSAYEQYF.

The chain uses TRBV13 and TRBJ2-1, with TRBD2 identical over 7 bases. Germline CDR1 reads PRHDT; CDR2 reads FYEKMQ (reference sequence). V was clipped by 5 bases and J by 3 bases; unmatched bases: 7. The CDR3 contains 15 residues. As DNA, the CDR3 is TGTGCCAGCAGCCCCGGTGTAGCGGGCTACAATGAGCAGTTCTTC. This sequence encodes CASSPGVAGYNEQFF.

The chain has TRBV6-5 and TRBJ2-5; D may be TRBD2 (7 bases). The germline CDR1 and CDR2 sequences are MNHEY and SVGAGI. The CDR3 is made up of 14 amino acids. The V end lost 4 bases, the J end lost 4 bases, and 13 bases lay between the germline ends. The CDR3: CASSWEGGRETQYF. The CDR3 DNA is TGTGCCAGCAGTTGGGAGGGGGGTCGAGAGACCCAGTACTTC.

This chain joins TRBV5-6 and TRBJ1-5; D is possibly TRBD1 (5 bases). The germline CDR1 and CDR2 sequences are SGHDT and YYEEEE. CDR3 length: 15 residues. The V and J ends lost 4 bases and 4 bases respectively, with 15 bases between them. The CDR3, as DNA: TGTGCCAGCAGCCGTGGGACCTACCTTAATCAGCCCCAGCATTTT. Translating it yields CASSRGTYLNQPQHF.

V usage is TRBV6-1 and J usage is TRBJ2-7; no definite D call. V was cut by 2 bases and J by 4 bases, with 9 bases left in between. This CDR3 comprises 13 residues. In germline, CDR1 is MNHNS, CDR2 SASEGT. The CDR3 loop is CASSERRAYEQYF. The CDR3 DNA sequence: TGTGCCAGCAGTGAAAGAAGGGCTTACGAGCAGTACTTC.

This clone was detected a few times. The sample holds other DNA sequences that translate to the same CDR3. The chain has TRBV29-1 and TRBJ2-1; the D is unclear. The CDR3 length is 10 residues. CDR1 and CDR2 from the germline V gene are SQVTM and ANQGSEA. The V and J ends lost 6 bases and 6 bases respectively, with 6 bases between them. The CDR3 region has the DNA TGCAGCGTGGTTGGCAATGAGCAGTTCTTC. Residues: CSVVGNEQFF.

This clone was recorded a few times. The chain is built from TRBV5-1 and TRBJ2-1; 11 bases match TRBD2. Germline CDR1 and CDR2: SGHRS and YFSETQ. The CDR3 runs to 16 residues. V dropped 3 bases and J dropped 5; count of bases not matched to a gene: 7. The CDR3: CASSSRGTSGNNEQFF. DNA for the CDR3: TGCGCCAGCAGCTCAAGGGGGACTAGCGGAAACAATGAGCAGTTCTTC.

DNA for the CDR3: TGTGCCAGCAGTTACACGCCGACAGGCCAAAACACTGAAGCTTTCTTT. This encodes CASSYTPTGQNTEAFF. The genes are TRBV6-5 and TRBJ1-1, with D maybe TRBD1 (6 bases). Germline V lookup: CDR1 MNHEY, CDR2 SVGAGI. CDR3 size: 16 residues. Trimming took off 2 bases at V and 2 bases at J, with 15 bases between the two ends.

This clone was counted a few times. The chain couples TRBV5-1 to TRBJ2-3; the D call may be TRBD1 or TRBD2 (5 bases each). Germline values: CDR1 SGHRS, CDR2 YFSETQ. This CDR3 has 17 residues. The V end was cut by 5 bases, the J end by 0 bases, with 19 bases between. CDR3 nucleotide sequence: TGCGCCAGCAGTCCTGGAACCGGGACGGCTAGCACAGATACGCAGTATTTT. Translation gives CASSPGTGTASTDTQYF.

The chain joins TRBV9 to TRBJ2-7, with 10 bases lining up with TRBD2. With V trimmed by 4 bases and J by 8 bases, 9 bases remained unmatched. This CDR3 has 14 amino acids. The germline CDR1 and CDR2 sequences are SGDLS and YYNGEE. The CDR3 nucleotides are TGTGCCAGCAGCCTCGGGCCTAGCGGGGGTAAGCAGTACTTC. This codes for CASSLGPSGGKQYF.

J is TRBJ2-7 and V is TRBV10-3, with TRBD1 matching over 12 bases. The CDR3 is made up of 12 amino acids. In germline, CDR1 is ENHRY, CDR2 SYGVKD. After removal of 11 bases from V and 6 bases from J, the junction contained 5 bases not matched to a gene. This chain's CDR3 is CAGGTGGGEQYF. In nucleotides, the CDR3 is TGTGCCGGGGGGACAGGGGGCGGCGAGCAGTACTTC.

V and J are TRBV9 and TRBJ2-2; D might be TRBD1 (5 bases). V lost 4 bases and J 2 bases, leaving 9 bases between the germline ends. The CDR3 length is 14 residues. CDR1 and CDR2 (germline): SGDLS, YYNGEE. The CDR3 DNA is TGTGCCAGCAGCTCCGACAGAAACACCGGGGAGCTGTTTTTT. This sequence encodes CASSSDRNTGELFF. The whole variable domain, remainder taken from reference TRBV9 and TRBJ2-2, is DSGVTQTPKHLITATGQRVTLRCSPRSGDLSVYWYQQSLDQGLQFLIQYYNGEERAKGNILERFSAQQFPDLHSELNLSSLELGDSALYFCASSSDRNTGELFFGEGSRLTVL.

The V gene is TRBV6-6, the J gene TRBJ1-5, with D hard to call. With 7 bases removed from V and 3 bases from J, the gap between germline ends came to 16 bases. CDR1 is MNHNY, CDR2 SVGAGI, per germline (reference sequence). This CDR3 has 15 residues. This CDR3 is CASIAGTIDNQPQHF. For the CDR3, the DNA is TGTGCCAGCATCGCGGGAACCATAGACAATCAGCCCCAGCATTTT.

The chain joins TRBV6-1 to TRBJ1-1, with D maybe TRBD1 (5 bases). This CDR3 contains 16 residues. Germline lookup yields CDR1 MNHNS and CDR2 SASEGT. The V end lost 1 base, the J end lost 2 bases, and 14 bases lay between the germline ends. The CDR3, as DNA: TGTGCCAGCAGTGAAGTGGGAGGGACGGGAAACACTGAAGCTTTCTTT. It specifies CASSEVGGTGNTEAFF.

The chain links TRBV7-9 to TRBJ1-3, with TRBD1 identical over 7 bases. J was trimmed by 5 bases and V by 5 bases; bases with no gene match: 9. The germline gives CDR1 SEHNR, CDR2 FQNEAQ (reference sequence). The CDR3 is 15 amino acids. The CDR3 loop reads CASSPLDRVRNTIYF. The CDR3 bases are TGTGCCAGCAGCCCCCTTGACAGGGTTAGAAACACCATATATTTT.

This clone has only a few counts. The chain is built from TRBV27 and TRBJ2-1; 10 nucleotides agree with TRBD1. CDR3 length equals 17 residues. CDR1 MNHEY and CDR2 SMNVEV come from the germline V gene (reference sequence). V lost 4 bases, J lost 7 bases, and 13 bases stayed unmatched. CDR3 in amino acids: CASSSLGAGTGDNEQFF. CDR3 coding DNA: TGTGCCAGCAGTTCTCTCGGAGCCGGGACAGGGGATAATGAGCAGTTCTTC.

The chain combines TRBV27 with TRBJ1-2; TRBD1 matches 9 bases. Germline CDR1 reads MNHEY; CDR2 reads SMNVEV (reference sequence). Trimming cost V 1 base and J 7 bases; bases outside gene matches: 4. The CDR3 is 14 residues long. CDR3 in DNA: TGTGCCAGCAGTTTATTACAGGGGGCAGGTGGCTACACCTTC. Its protein is CASSLLQGAGGYTF.